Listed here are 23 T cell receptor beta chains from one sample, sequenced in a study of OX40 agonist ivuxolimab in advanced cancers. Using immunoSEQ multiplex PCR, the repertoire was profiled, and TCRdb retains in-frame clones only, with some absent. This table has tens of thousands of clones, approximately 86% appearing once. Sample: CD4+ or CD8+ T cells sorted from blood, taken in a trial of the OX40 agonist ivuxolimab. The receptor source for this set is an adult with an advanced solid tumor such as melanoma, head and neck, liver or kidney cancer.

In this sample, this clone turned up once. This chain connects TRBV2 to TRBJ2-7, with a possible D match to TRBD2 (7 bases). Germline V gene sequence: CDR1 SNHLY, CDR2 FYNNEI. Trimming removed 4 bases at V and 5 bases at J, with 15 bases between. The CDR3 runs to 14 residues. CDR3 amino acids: CASSGVGGGHEQYF. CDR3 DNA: TGTGCCAGCAGTGGAGTTGGCGGGGGCCACGAGCAGTACTTC.

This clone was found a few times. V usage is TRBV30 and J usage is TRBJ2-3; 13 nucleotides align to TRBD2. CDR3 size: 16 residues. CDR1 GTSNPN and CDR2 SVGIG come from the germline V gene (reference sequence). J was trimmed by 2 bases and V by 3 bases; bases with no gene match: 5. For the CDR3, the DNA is TGTGCCTGGAGGCTGGGACTAGCGGGGAACACAGATACGCAGTATTTT. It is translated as CAWRLGLAGNTDTQYF. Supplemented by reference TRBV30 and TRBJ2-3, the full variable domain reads SQTIHQWPATLVQPVGSPLSLECTVEGTSNPNLYWYRQAAGRGLQLLFYSVGIGQISSEVPQNLSASRPQDRQFILSSKKLLLSDSGFYLCAWRLGLAGNTDTQYFGPGTRLTVL.

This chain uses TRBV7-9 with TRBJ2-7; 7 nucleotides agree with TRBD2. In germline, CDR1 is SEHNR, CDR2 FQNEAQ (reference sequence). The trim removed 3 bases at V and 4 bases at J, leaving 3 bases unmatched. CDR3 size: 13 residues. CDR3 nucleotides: TGTGCCAGCAGCTTCGGCGGGAGATACGAGCAGTACTTC. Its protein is CASSFGGRYEQYF.

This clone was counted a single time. The CDR3 DNA follows: TGTGCCAGCAGTTCCTTTACGCTAGCGGGCGGTCCCGGGGAGCTGTTTTTT. As protein: CASSSFTLAGGPGELFF. The chain couples TRBV11-2 to TRBJ2-2; 8 bases are a match to TRBD2. The junction had 15 bases not matched to a gene; V was cut back by 6 bases and J by 6 bases. This CDR3 spans 17 amino acids. Germline assignment: CDR1 SGHAT and CDR2 FQNNGV.

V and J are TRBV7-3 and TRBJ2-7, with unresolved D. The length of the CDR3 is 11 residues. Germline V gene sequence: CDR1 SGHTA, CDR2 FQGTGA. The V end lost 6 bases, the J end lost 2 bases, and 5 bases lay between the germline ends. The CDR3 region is CASSLPYEQYF. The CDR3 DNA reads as TGTGCCAGCAGTTTACCCTACGAGCAGTACTTC.

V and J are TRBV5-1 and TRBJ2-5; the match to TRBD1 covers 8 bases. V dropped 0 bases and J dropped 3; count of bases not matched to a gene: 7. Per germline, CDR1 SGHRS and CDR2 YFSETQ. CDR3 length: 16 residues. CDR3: CASSLAGQGVKETQYF. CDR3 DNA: TGCGCCAGCAGCTTGGCCGGACAGGGAGTCAAAGAGACCCAGTACTTC.

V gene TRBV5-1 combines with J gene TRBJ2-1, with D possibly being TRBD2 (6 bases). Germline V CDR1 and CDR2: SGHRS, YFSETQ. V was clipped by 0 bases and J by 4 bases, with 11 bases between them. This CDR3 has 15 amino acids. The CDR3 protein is CASSLVASEYNEQFF. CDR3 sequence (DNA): TGCGCCAGCAGCTTGGTGGCTAGCGAGTACAATGAGCAGTTCTTC.

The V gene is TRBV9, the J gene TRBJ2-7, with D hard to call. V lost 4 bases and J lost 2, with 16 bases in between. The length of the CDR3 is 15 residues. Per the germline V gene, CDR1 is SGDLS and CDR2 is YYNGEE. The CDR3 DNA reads TGTGCCAGCAGCCAGGACGGTTGGGCCCCCTACGAGCAGTACTTC. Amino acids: CASSQDGWAPYEQYF.

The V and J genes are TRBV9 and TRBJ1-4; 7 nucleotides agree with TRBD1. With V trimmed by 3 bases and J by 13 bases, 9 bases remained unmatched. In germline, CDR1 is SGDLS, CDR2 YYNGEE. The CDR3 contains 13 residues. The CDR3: CASSGSQGSRLFF. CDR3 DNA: TGTGCCAGCAGCGGCTCACAGGGGAGTAGACTGTTTTTT. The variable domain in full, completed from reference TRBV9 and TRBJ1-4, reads DSGVTQTPKHLITATGQRVTLRCSPRSGDLSVYWYQQSLDQGLQFLIQYYNGEERAKGNILERFSAQQFPDLHSELNLSSLELGDSALYFCASSGSQGSRLFFGSGTQLSVL.

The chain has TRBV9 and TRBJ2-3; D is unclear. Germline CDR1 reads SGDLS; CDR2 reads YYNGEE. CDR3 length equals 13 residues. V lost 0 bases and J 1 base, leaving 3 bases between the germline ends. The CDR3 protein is CASSVVGTDTQYF. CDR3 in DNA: TGTGCCAGCAGCGTAGTGGGCACAGATACGCAGTATTTT.

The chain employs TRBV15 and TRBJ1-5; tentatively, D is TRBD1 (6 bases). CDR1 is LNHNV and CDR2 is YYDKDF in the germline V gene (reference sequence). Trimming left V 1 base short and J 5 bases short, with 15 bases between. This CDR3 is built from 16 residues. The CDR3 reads CATSRGVGARDQPQHF. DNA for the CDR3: TGTGCCACCAGCAGAGGCGTGGGGGCGAGGGATCAGCCCCAGCATTTT.

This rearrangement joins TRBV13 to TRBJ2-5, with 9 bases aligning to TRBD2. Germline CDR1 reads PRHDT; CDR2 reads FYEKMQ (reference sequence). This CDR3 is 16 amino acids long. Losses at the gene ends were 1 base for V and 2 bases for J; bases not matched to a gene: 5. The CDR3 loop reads CASSLVSGSGQETQYF. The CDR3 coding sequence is TGTGCCAGCAGCTTAGTTAGCGGGAGTGGACAAGAGACCCAGTACTTC.

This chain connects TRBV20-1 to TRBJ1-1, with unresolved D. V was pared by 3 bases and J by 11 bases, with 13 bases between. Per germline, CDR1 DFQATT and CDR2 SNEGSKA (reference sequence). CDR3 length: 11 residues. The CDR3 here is CSAREGLGAFF. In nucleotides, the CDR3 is TGCAGTGCTAGGGAGGGATTAGGGGCTTTCTTT.

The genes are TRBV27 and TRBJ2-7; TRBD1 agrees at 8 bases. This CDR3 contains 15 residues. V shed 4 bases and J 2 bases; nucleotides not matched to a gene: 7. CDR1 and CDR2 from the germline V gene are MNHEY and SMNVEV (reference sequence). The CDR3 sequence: CASSYLDRVAYEQYF. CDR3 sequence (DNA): TGTGCCAGCAGTTATTTGGACAGGGTGGCCTACGAGCAGTACTTC.

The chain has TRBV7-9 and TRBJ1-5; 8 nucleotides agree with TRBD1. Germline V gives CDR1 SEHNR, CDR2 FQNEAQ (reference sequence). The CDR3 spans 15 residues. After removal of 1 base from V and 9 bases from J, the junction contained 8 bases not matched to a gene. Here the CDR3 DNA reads TGTGCCAGCAGCTTAGGACAGGGGACTGATCGGCCCCAGCATTTT. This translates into CASSLGQGTDRPQHF. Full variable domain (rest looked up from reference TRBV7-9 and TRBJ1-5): DTGVSQNPRHKITKRGQNVTFRCDPISEHNRLYWYRQTLGQGPEFLTYFQNEAQLEKSRLLSDRFSAERPKGSFSTLEIQRTEQGDSAMYLCASSLGQGTDRPQHFGDGTRLSIL.

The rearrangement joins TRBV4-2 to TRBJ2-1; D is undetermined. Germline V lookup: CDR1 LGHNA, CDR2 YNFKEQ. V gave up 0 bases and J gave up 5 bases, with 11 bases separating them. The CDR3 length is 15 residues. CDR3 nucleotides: TGTGCCAGCAGCCAAGATCCGGCCCCAGACAATGAGCAGTTCTTC. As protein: CASSQDPAPDNEQFF.

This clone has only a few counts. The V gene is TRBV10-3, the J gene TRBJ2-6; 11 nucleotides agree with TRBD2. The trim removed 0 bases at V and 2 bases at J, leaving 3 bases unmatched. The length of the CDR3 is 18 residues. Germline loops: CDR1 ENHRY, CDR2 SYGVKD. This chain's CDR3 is CAISESSGGAAGANVLTF. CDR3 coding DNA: TGTGCCATCAGTGAGTCTAGCGGGGGGGCCGCTGGGGCCAACGTCCTGACTTTC.

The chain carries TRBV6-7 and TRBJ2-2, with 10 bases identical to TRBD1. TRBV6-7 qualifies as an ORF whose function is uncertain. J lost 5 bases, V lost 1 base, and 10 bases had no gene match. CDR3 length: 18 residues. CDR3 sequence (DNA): TGTGCCAGCAGTTACTGCGCGCGGGACAGGGGAGGGACCGGGGAGCTGTTTTTT. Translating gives CASSYCARDRGGTGELFF.

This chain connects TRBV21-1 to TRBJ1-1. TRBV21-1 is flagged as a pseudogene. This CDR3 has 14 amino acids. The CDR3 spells CASSKSYSGPEAFF. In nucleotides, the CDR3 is TGTGCCAGCAGCAAATCCTACAGCGGGCCTGAAGCTTTCTTT.

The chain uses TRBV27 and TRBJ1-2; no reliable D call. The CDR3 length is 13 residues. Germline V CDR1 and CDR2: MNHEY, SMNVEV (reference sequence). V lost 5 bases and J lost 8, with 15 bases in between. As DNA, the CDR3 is TGTGCCAGCAGTCCCGGCCTCGCGGGGGGCTACACCTTC. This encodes CASSPGLAGGYTF.

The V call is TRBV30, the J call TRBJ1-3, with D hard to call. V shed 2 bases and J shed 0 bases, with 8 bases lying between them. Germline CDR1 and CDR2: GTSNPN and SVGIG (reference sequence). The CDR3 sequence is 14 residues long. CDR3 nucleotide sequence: TGTGCCTGGAGTCGGGCCAGCTCTGGAAACACCATATATTTT. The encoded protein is CAWSRASSGNTIYF.

CDR3 nucleotide sequence: TGCACCATCACTACCCATGGGACTAGCGGGAGATCAAGCGAGCAGTACTTC. Translation: CTITTHGTSGRSSEQYF. The chain is built from TRBV1 and TRBJ2-7; TRBD2 reflects the table's D call only, with no check against the DNA. TRBV1 is noted as a pseudogene. CDR3 size: 17 residues.

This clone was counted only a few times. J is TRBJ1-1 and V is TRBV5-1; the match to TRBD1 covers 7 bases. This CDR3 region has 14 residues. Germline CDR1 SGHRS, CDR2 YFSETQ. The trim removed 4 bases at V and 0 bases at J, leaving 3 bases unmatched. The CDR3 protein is CASSMTGMNTEAFF. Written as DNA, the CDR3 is TGCGCCAGCAGCATGACAGGGATGAACACTGAAGCTTTCTTT.